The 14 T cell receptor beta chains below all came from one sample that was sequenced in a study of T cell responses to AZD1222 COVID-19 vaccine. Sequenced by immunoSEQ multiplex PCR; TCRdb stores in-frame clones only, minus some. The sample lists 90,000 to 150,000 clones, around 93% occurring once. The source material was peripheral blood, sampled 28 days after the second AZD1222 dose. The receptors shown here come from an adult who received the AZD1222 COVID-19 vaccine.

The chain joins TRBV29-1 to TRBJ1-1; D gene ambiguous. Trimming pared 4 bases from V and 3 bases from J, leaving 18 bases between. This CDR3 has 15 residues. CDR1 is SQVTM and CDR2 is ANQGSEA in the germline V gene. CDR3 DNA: TGCAGCGTTGGACCTAGCATGAAGTGGGACACTGAAGCTTTCTTT. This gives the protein CSVGPSMKWDTEAFF.

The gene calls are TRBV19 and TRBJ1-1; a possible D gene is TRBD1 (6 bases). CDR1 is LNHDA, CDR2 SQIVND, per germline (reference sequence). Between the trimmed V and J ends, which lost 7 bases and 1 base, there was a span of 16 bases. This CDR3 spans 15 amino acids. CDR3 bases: TGTGCCAGTACCCCCCCAGGGGCCCAGAACACTGAAGCTTTCTTT. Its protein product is CASTPPGAQNTEAFF.

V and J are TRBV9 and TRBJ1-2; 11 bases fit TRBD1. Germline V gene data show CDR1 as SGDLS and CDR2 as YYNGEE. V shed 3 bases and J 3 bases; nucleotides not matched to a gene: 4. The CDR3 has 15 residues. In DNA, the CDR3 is TGTGCCAGCAGCGAGGGGACAGGGGGAGACTATGGCTACACCTTC. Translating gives CASSEGTGGDYGYTF.

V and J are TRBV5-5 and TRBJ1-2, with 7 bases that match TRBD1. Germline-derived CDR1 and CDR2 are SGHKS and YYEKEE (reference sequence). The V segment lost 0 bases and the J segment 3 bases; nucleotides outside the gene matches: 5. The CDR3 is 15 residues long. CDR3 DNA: TGTGCCAGCAGCTTGGCCGTAGACAGGGACTATGGCTACACCTTC. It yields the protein CASSLAVDRDYGYTF.

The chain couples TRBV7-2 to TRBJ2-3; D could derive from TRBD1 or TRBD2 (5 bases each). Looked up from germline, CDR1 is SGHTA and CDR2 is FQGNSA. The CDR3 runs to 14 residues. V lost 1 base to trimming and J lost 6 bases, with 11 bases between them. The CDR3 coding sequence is TGTGCCAGCAGCTTAGTCACTAGGGGTGATACGCAGTATTTT. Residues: CASSLVTRGDTQYF.

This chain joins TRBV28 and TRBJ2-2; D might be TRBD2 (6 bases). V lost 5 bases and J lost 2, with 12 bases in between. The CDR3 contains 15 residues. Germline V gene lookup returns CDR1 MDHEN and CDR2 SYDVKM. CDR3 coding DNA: TGTGCCAGCAGTGGGGGGAAGGGCAACACCGGGGAGCTGTTTTTT. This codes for CASSGGKGNTGELFF.

In nucleotides, the CDR3 is TGCAGTGCTAGTTTCTTCGGGCAGAACACTGAAGCTTTCTTT. This encodes CSASFFGQNTEAFF. V and J are TRBV20-1 and TRBJ1-1; D not certain. The germline V gene has CDR1 DFQATT and CDR2 SNEGSKA (reference sequence). This CDR3 is 14 amino acids long. V lost 3 bases to trimming and J lost 1 base, with 12 bases between them.

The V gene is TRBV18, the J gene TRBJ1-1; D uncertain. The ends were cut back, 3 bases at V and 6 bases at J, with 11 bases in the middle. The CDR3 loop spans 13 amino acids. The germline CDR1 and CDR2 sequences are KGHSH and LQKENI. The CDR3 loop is CASSPPSRAEAFF. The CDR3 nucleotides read TGTGCCAGCTCACCCCCATCAAGAGCTGAAGCTTTCTTT.

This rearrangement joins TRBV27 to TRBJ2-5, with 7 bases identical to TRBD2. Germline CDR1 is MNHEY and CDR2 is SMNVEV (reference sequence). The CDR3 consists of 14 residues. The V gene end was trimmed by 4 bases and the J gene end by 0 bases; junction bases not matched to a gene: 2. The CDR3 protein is CASSYLADQETQYF. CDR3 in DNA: TGTGCCAGCAGTTACCTAGCGGACCAAGAGACCCAGTACTTC.

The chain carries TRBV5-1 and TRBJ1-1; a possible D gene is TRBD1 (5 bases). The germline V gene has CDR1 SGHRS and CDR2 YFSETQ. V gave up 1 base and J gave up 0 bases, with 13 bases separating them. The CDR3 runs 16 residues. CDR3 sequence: CASSLLVQGMNTEAFF. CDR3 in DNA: TGCGCCAGCAGCTTGCTCGTCCAGGGTATGAACACTGAAGCTTTCTTT.

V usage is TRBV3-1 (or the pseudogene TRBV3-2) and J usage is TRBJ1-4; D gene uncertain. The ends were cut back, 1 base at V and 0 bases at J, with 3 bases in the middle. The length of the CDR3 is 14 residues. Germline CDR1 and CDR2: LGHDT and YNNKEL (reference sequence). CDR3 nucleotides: TGTGCCAGCAGCCAAGTTTCAACTAATGAAAAACTGTTTTTT. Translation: CASSQVSTNEKLFF.

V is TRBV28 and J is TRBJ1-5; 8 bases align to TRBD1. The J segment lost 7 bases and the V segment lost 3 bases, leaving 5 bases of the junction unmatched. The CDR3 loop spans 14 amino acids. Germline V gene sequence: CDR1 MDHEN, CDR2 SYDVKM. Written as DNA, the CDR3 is TGTGCCAGCAGTTTGGGGACAGGTTCCCAGCCCCAGCATTTT. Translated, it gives CASSLGTGSQPQHF.

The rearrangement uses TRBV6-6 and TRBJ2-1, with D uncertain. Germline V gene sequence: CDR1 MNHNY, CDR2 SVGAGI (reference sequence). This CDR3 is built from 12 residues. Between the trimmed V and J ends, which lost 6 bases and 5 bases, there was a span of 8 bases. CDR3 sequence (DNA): TGTGCCAGCAGCCCCAGCGACAATGAGCAGTTCTTC. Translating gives CASSPSDNEQFF.

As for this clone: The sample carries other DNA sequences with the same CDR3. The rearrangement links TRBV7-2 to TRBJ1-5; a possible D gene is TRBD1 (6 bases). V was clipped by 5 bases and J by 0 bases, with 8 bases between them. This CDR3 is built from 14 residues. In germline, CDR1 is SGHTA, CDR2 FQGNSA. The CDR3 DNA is TGTGCCAGCAGCCCACAGGGTAGCAATCAGCCCCAGCATTTT. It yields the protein CASSPQGSNQPQHF. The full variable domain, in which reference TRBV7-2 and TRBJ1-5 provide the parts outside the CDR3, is GAGVSQSPSNKVTEKGKDVELRCDPISGHTALYWYRQSLGQGLEFLIYFQGNSAPDKSGLPSDRFSAERTGGSVSTLTIQRTQQEDSAVYLCASSPQGSNQPQHFGDGTRLSIL.